This T cell receptor (beta chain) originates from a study of T cells in Graves' hyperthyroidism and ophthalmopathy. V was trimmed by 5 bases and J by 0 bases, leaving 16 bases between them. Germline CDR1 and CDR2: LNHDA and SQIVND (reference sequence). The CDR3 loop spans 17 amino acids. Researchers amplified the TCR beta CDR3 regions from RNA transcripts. HTBI primers drove first-round RT-PCR of the TCR CDR3. TCRdb independently ran MiXCR on the multiplex PCR reads; one entry per CDR3 protein. This table holds hundreds of thousands of distinct CDR3 sequences, around 46% found once. Material: peripheral blood or thyroid tissue (not recorded which). This chain joins TRBV19 and TRBJ2-2; a weak D match, TRBD2 (6 bases). The receptor was isolated from a woman aged 18 to 35 with Graves' hyperthyroidism. The CDR3 loop is CASSDTTSPSNTGELFF. The CDR3 DNA follows: TGTGCCAGTAGTGATACCACTAGCCCCTCGAACACCGGGGAGCTGTTTTTT.